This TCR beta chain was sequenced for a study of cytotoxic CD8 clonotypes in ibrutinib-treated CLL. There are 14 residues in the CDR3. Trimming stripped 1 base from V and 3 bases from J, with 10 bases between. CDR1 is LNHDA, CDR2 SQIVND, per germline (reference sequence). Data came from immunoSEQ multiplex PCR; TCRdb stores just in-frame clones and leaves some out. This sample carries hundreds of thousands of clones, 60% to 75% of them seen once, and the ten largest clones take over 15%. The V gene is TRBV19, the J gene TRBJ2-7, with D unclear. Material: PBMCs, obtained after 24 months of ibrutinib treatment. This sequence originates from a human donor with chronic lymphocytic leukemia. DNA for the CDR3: TGTGCCAGTAGTATAGCGGGCCCGATCTACGAGCAGTACTTC. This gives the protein CASSIAGPIYEQYF.